Listed here is a single T cell receptor beta chain. This sample is drawn from a study of blood T cell repertoires in COVID-19. Across the whole study: Samples taken during acute and convalescent COVID-19 were collected in the United States, Italy and Spain. PBMCs, B-cell-depleted T cells, or T cells provided the cDNA or gDNA that made up the material.

Original analysis: Reference gene primer amplification gave nucleated cell count estimates. Only in-frame clones appear in the TCRdb table, and some are missing; sequencing was by immunoSEQ multiplex PCR. V and J calls and clone size are given by that table; D and trimming were obtained from the DNA. Of around 180,000 clones listed, over 75% are singletons. This CDR3 comprises 14 residues. Germline assignment: CDR1 SGHTA and CDR2 FQGNSA. V gave up 3 bases and J gave up 6 bases; unmatched junction bases: 2. The specimen was peripheral blood. The V gene is TRBV7-2, the J gene TRBJ2-2; 9 bases agree with TRBD1. The clonotype was recovered from a person aged 65 to 79 with COVID-19, enrolled during active disease. The CDR3 bases are TGTGCCAGCAGCTTTACAGGGGGCCCCGGGGAGCTGTTTTTT. It translates to CASSFTGGPGELFF. Supplemented by reference TRBV7-2 and TRBJ2-2, the full variable domain reads GAGVSQSPSNKVTEKGKDVELRCDPISGHTALYWYRQSLGQGLEFLIYFQGNSAPDKSGLPSDRFSAERTGGSVSTLTIQRTQQEDSAVYLCASSFTGGPGELFFGEGSRLTVL.